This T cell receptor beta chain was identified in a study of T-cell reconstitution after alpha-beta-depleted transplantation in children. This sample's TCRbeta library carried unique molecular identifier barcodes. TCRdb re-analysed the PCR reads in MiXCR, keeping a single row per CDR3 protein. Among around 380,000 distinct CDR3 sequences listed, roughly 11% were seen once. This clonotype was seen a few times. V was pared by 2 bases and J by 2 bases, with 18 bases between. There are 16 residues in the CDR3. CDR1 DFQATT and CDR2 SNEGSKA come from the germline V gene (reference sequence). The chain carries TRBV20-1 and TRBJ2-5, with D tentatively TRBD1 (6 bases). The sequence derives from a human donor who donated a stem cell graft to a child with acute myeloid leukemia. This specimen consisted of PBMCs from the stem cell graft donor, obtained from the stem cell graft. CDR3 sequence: CSARIRTEEIQETQYF. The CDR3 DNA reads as TGCAGTGCTAGAATACGGACAGAGGAGATACAAGAGACCCAGTACTTC.